The 11 T cell receptor beta chains listed next were all sequenced from one sample in a study of shared clonotypes between healthy human individuals. Produced via immunoSEQ multiplex PCR; TCRdb's table is partial and in-frame only. The sample records some 2.1 million clones, 80% to 95% being singletons. Positive CCR7 selection of CD45RO-negative cells yielded the naive CD8 cells, and terminally differentiated effector memory CD45RA+ cells were excluded. What was sequenced was naive CD8+ T cells from PBMCs. These receptors were collected from a man aged 18 to 30 in good health. Some clones in this sample may be carry-over from other donors' samples.

V is TRBV10-3 and J is TRBJ2-5; D gene uncertain. The CDR3 consists of 14 residues. Germline assignment: CDR1 ENHRY and CDR2 SYGVKD. V lost 7 bases, J lost 5 bases, and 17 bases lay in between. The CDR3 bases are TGTGCCATCAATGGGCCTGAGGATTTGGAGACCCAGTACTTC. It is translated as CAINGPEDLETQYF.

The chain is built from TRBV5-8 and TRBJ1-3; TRBD1 might be the D (5 bases). The CDR3 sequence is 13 residues long. V was cut by 3 bases and J by 1 base, with 5 bases left in between. Germline loops: CDR1 SGHTS, CDR2 YDEGEE. The DNA for the CDR3 is TGTGCCAGCAGCTGGGGGTCTGGAAACACCATATATTTT. Translating gives CASSWGSGNTIYF.

The DNA of the CDR3 is TGCAGCGTCATGGTCCCCACAGATACGCAGTATTTT. Translated, it gives CSVMVPTDTQYF. The rearrangement uses TRBV29-1 and TRBJ2-3; D call uncertain. Germline V gives CDR1 SQVTM, CDR2 ANQGSEA. There are 12 residues in the CDR3. Trimming cost V 6 bases and J 2 bases, with 9 bases left between them.

The V call is TRBV15, the J call TRBJ2-7; the D gene is possibly TRBD1 (5 bases). V dropped 4 bases and J dropped 5 bases, with 15 bases sitting between them. This CDR3 is 14 amino acids long. In germline, CDR1 is LNHNV, CDR2 YYDKDF (reference sequence). This CDR3 reads CATSKETGPDEQYF. In DNA form, the CDR3 reads TGTGCCACCAGCAAGGAAACAGGACCAGACGAGCAGTACTTC. Drawing the rest from reference TRBV15 and TRBJ2-7, the complete variable domain is DAMVIQNPRYQVTQFGKPVTLSCSQTLNHNVMYWYQQKSSQAPKLLFHYYDKDFNNEADTPDNFQSRRPNTSFCFLDIRSPGLGDTAMYLCATSKETGPDEQYFGPGTRLTVT.

Of note for this clone: This sample also contains other DNA sequences that code for the same CDR3. The rearrangement links TRBV27 to TRBJ2-7; 7 bases fit TRBD2. The germline V gene encodes CDR1 MNHEY and CDR2 SMNVEV (reference sequence). The ends lost 2 bases at V and 2 bases at J; junction bases unmatched: 3. The CDR3 spans 14 residues. The CDR3 spells CASSLGGTTYEQYF. DNA of the CDR3: TGTGCCAGCAGTTTAGGCGGGACTACCTACGAGCAGTACTTC.

The chain joins TRBV5-8 to TRBJ2-1, with no clear D. Germline assignment: CDR1 SGHTS and CDR2 YDEGEE. Trimming stripped 2 bases from V and 0 bases from J, with 9 bases between. This CDR3 is built from 15 residues. DNA of the CDR3: TGTGCCAGCAGCTTTGACATAAGCTCCTACAATGAGCAGTTCTTC. Translation: CASSFDISSYNEQFF.

V gene TRBV27 combines with J gene TRBJ2-1, with a weak D call TRBD1 (5 bases). The CDR3 length is 12 residues. Trimming took off 5 bases at V and 8 bases at J, with 10 bases between the two ends. In germline, CDR1 is MNHEY, CDR2 SMNVEV (reference sequence). This CDR3 reads CASSGWGYEQFF. In DNA, the CDR3 is TGTGCCAGCAGTGGGTGGGGCTATGAGCAGTTCTTC.

This chain connects TRBV28 to TRBJ2-5; TRBD1 or TRBD2 may be the D gene (5 bases each). The ends were cut back, 3 bases at V and 1 base at J, with 12 bases in the middle. Looked up from germline, CDR1 is MDHEN and CDR2 is SYDVKM. The CDR3 has 15 residues. CDR3 in DNA: TGTGCCAGCAGTTTCGGGATGGGGGTCCAAGAGACCCAGTACTTC. This gives the protein CASSFGMGVQETQYF. Together with reference TRBV28 and TRBJ2-5, the CDR3 gives the full variable domain: DVKVTQSSRYLVKRTGEKVFLECVQDMDHENMFWYRQDPGLGLRLIYFSYDVKMKEKGDIPEGYSVSREKKERFSLILESASTNQTSMYLCASSFGMGVQETQYFGPGTRLLVL.

The chain employs TRBV9 and TRBJ2-3, with 7 bases matching TRBD2. Germline V gene lookup returns CDR1 SGDLS and CDR2 YYNGEE. The CDR3 is 15 amino acids. Trimming cost V 0 bases and J 3 bases; bases outside gene matches: 4. CDR3 protein: CASSVVGGLTDTQYF. The CDR3 region has the DNA TGTGCCAGCAGCGTAGTGGGGGGGTTGACAGATACGCAGTATTTT. The entire variable domain, with the rest obtained from reference TRBV9 and TRBJ2-3, is as follows: DSGVTQTPKHLITATGQRVTLRCSPRSGDLSVYWYQQSLDQGLQFLIQYYNGEERAKGNILERFSAQQFPDLHSELNLSSLELGDSALYFCASSVVGGLTDTQYFGPGTRLTVL.

The chain uses TRBV11-2 and TRBJ1-4, with 8 positions matching TRBD1. Trimming at V came to 5 bases and at J to 6 bases, leaving 8 bases not matched to a gene. The germline gives CDR1 SGHAT, CDR2 FQNNGV. This CDR3 contains 15 residues. CDR3 sequence reads: CASSTRTGRDEKLFF. CDR3 nucleotide sequence: TGTGCCAGCAGCACACGGACAGGGAGAGATGAAAAACTGTTTTTT.

J is TRBJ2-7 and V is TRBV7-9; unclear D gene. CDR1 is SEHNR and CDR2 is FQNEAQ in the germline V gene (reference sequence). This CDR3 is 15 amino acids long. The V and J ends lost 1 base and 4 bases respectively, with 14 bases between them. CDR3 nucleotides: TGTGCCAGCAGCTTAGTTGGAGAGCCCGTTTACGAGCAGTACTTC. This sequence encodes CASSLVGEPVYEQYF.